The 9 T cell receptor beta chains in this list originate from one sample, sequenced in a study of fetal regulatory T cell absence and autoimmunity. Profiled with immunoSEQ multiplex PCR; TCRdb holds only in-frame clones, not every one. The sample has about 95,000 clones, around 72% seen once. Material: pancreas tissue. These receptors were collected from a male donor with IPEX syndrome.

CDR3 bases: TGTGCCAGCAGCTTAAAGGGACCCAATCAGCCCCAGCATTTT. Its protein product is CASSLKGPNQPQHF. The J gene is TRBJ1-5, the V gene TRBV7-9; possible D gene TRBD1, 5 bases. The CDR3 covers 14 residues. The V end lost 2 bases, the J end lost 3 bases, and 8 bases lay between the germline ends. Germline values: CDR1 SEHNR, CDR2 FQNEAQ (reference sequence).

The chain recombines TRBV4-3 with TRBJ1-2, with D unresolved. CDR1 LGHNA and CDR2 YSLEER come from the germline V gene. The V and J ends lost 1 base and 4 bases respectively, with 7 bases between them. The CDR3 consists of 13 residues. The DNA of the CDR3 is TGCGCCAGCAGCCAAGCCACAGCCTATGGCTACACCTTC. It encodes CASSQATAYGYTF.

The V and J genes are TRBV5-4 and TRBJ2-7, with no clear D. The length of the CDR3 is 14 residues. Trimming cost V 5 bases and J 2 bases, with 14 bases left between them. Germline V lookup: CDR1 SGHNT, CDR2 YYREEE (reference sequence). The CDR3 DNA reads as TGTGCCAGCAGTTCGACATCCCCCCCCTACGAGCAGTACTTC. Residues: CASSSTSPPYEQYF.

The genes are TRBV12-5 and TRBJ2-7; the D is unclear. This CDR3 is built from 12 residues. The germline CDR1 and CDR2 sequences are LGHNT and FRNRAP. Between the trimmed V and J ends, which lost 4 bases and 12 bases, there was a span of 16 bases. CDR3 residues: CASGSRTLGLYF. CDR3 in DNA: TGTGCTAGTGGTTCCCGGACCCTGGGCTTGTACTTC.

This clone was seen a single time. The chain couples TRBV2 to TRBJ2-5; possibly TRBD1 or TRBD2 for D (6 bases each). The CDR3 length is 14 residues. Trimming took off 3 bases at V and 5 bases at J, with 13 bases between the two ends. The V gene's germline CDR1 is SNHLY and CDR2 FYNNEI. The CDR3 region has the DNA TGTGCCAGCAGTGAGGGCAGGGGAGGTGAGACCCAGTACTTC. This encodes CASSEGRGGETQYF.

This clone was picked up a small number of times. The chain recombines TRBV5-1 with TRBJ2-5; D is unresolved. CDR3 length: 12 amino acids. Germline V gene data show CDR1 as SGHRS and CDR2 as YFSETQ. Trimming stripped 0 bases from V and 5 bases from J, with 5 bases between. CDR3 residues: CASSLASETQYF. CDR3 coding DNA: TGCGCCAGCAGCTTGGCGAGTGAGACCCAGTACTTC.

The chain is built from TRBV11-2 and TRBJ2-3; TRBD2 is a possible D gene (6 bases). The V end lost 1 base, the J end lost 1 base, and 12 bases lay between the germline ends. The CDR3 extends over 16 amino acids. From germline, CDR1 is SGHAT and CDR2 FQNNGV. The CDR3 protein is CASSLGRGLGTDTQYF. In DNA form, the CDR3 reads TGTGCCAGCAGCTTAGGGCGGGGTTTAGGCACAGATACGCAGTATTTT.

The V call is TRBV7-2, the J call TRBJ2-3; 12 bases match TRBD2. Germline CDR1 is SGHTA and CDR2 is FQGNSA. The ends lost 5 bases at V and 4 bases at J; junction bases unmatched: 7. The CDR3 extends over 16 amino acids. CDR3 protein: CASSKLAGGLADTQYF. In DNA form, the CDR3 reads TGTGCCAGCAGCAAACTAGCGGGGGGACTCGCAGATACGCAGTATTTT.

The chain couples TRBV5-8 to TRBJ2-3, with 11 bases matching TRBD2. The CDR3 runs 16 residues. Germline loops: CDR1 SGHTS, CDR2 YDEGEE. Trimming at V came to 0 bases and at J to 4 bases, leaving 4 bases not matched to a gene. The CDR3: CASSLVLAGAADTQYF. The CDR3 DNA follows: TGTGCCAGCAGCTTGGTACTAGCGGGAGCGGCAGATACGCAGTATTTT. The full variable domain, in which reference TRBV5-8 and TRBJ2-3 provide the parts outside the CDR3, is EAGVTQSPTHLIKTRGQQATLRCSPISGHTSVYWYQQALGLGLQFLLWYDEGEERNRGNFPPRFSGRQFPNYSSELNVNALELEDSALYLCASSLVLAGAADTQYFGPGTRLTVL.